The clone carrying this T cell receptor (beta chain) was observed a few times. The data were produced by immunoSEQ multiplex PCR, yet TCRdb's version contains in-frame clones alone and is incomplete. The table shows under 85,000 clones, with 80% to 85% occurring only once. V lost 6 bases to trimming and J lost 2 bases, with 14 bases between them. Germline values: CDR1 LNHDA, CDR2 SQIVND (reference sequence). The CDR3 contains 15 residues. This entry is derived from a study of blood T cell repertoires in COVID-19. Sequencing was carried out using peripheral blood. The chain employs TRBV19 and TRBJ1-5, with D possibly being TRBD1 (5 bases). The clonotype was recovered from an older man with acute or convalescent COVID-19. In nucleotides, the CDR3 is TGTGCCAGTAGCCCCGGGGGGGACGGCAATCAGCCCCAGCATTTT. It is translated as CASSPGGDGNQPQHF. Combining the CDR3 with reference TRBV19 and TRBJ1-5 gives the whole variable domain DGGITQSPKYLFRKEGQNVTLSCEQNLNHDAMYWYRQDPGQGLRLIYYSQIVNDFQKGDIAEGYSVSREKKESFPLTVTSAQKNPTAFYLCASSPGGDGNQPQHFGDGTRLSIL.